A selection of T cell receptor beta chains follows, all from one sample in a study of blood T cell repertoires in COVID-19. This table comes from immunoSEQ multiplex PCR, and its TCRdb copy is limited to in-frame clones, with some not included. Here the sample spans hundreds of thousands of clones, approximately 90% being singletons. Material for sequencing was peripheral blood. Every receptor here comes from a woman in her twenties or thirties with active or convalescent COVID-19. Each CDR3 is given with its conserved first and last residue. D genes are given only for firm matches. Rows may omit the clone size; those that give it use once, few, many or a size class.

clone_size	v_call	j_call	d_call	cdr3_aa	cdr3_nt
once	TRBV3-1/TRBV3-2	TRBJ2-7	TRBD2	CASSGLAGPGKRPYEQYF	TGTGCCAGCAGCGGTCTAGCGGGCCCCGGAAAAAGGCCATACGAGCAGTACTTC
few	TRBV4-2	TRBJ1-3	.	CASSQDGPNSGNTIYF	TGTGCCAGCAGCCAAGATGGGCCGAACTCTGGAAACACCATATATTTT
.	TRBV4-1	TRBJ1-5	.	CASSQEGGGSLPQHF	TGCGCCAGCAGCCAAGAGGGGGGCGGGAGTTTGCCCCAGCATTTT
once	TRBV3-1/TRBV3-2	TRBJ1-1	.	CASRGTLNTEAFF	TGTGCCAGCCGGGGAACCTTGAACACTGAAGCTTTCTTT
.	TRBV7-4	TRBJ1-3	.	CASGNRYREDGNTIYF	TGTGCCAGCGGCAACCGATACAGGGAAGACGGAAACACCATATATTTT
.	TRBV12-3/TRBV12-4	TRBJ1-5	.	CASSQGSNQPQHF	TGTGCCAGCAGCCAGGGAAGCAATCAGCCCCAGCATTTT
.	TRBV25-1	TRBJ1-2	.	CASSEFAGDNYGYTF	TGTGCCAGCAGTGAATTTGCGGGTGACAACTATGGCTACACCTTC
few	TRBV5-1	TRBJ1-1	TRBD1	CASSYGQGRTEAFF	TGCGCCAGCAGTTACGGACAGGGTCGCACTGAAGCTTTCTTT
.	TRBV11-2	TRBJ1-1	TRBD1	CASSLGPGQGANTEAFF	TGTGCCAGCAGCTTAGGACCGGGACAGGGGGCCAACACTGAAGCTTTCTTT
once	TRBV29-1	TRBJ2-2	.	CSVTGNTGELFF	TGCAGCGTGACAGGGAACACCGGGGAGCTGTTTTTT
once	TRBV19	TRBJ2-5	.	CASSMAGDQETQYF	TGTGCCAGTAGTATGGCAGGGGACCAAGAGACCCAGTACTTC
.	TRBV12-3/TRBV12-4	TRBJ1-2	.	CASSLYRDDGYTF	TGTGCCAGCAGTTTATACAGGGATGATGGCTACACCTTC
.	TRBV30	TRBJ1-5	TRBD1	CAWSVLSQGHQPQHF	TGTGCCTGGAGTGTACTTTCACAGGGGCATCAGCCCCAGCATTTT
.	TRBV6-1	TRBJ1-5	.	CASSEFVGAAGNQPQHF	TGTGCCAGCAGCGAATTCGTGGGGGCCGCAGGCAATCAGCCCCAGCATTTT
.	TRBV25-1	TRBJ2-3	TRBD1	CASSSIRTGRTDTQYF	TGTGCCAGCAGTTCAATTCGGACAGGGAGGACAGATACGCAGTATTTT
.	TRBV11-2	TRBJ1-1	.	CASSLVGQGEAFF	TGTGCCAGCAGCTTAGTGGGGCAAGGCGAAGCTTTCTTT
.	TRBV30	TRBJ2-7	TRBD2	CAWSVGAGGLEQYF	TGTGCCTGGAGTGTAGGGGCGGGAGGGCTCGAGCAGTACTTC
.	TRBV19	TRBJ2-1	.	CASSIGGRSYNEQFF	TGTGCCAGTAGTATAGGGGGCAGGTCCTACAATGAGCAGTTCTTC
.	TRBV12-5	TRBJ1-4	TRBD1	CASGPDRGNEKLFF	TGTGCTAGTGGCCCCGACAGGGGAAATGAAAAACTGTTTTTT
.	TRBV2	TRBJ2-1	.	CASNSRDNEQFF	TGTGCCTCCAATAGCAGAGACAATGAGCAGTTCTTC
once	TRBV6-5	TRBJ1-6	.	CASSYREFRNSPLHF	TGTGCCAGCAGTTACCGGGAGTTTCGTAATTCACCCCTCCACTTT
.	TRBV6-5	TRBJ1-4	.	CASSQNEKLFF	TGTGCCAGCAGTCAAAATGAAAAACTGTTTTTT
.	TRBV19	TRBJ2-2	.	CASSIPAEGGANTGELFF	TGTGCCAGTAGTATTCCGGCAGAAGGGGGGGCGAACACCGGGGAGCTGTTTTTT
once	TRBV30	TRBJ2-7	TRBD1	CGWSLGQGALSEQYF	TGTGGCTGGAGCCTGGGACAGGGGGCGCTGAGCGAGCAGTACTTC
once	TRBV2	TRBJ1-1	.	CASSGPMGPNTEAFF	TGTGCCAGCAGTGGCCCCATGGGGCCCAACACTGAAGCTTTCTTT
.	TRBV19	TRBJ2-7	TRBD2	CASSHLPGTSGRISYEQYF	TGTGCCAGTAGTCATCTCCCCGGGACTAGCGGGAGAATCTCCTACGAGCAGTACTTC
.	TRBV6-5	TRBJ1-2	.	CASTRDGNYGYTF	TGTGCCAGCACCAGGGATGGTAACTATGGCTACACCTTC
.	TRBV3-1/TRBV3-2	TRBJ1-4	TRBD1	CASSPPGQTTEKLFF	TGTGCCAGCAGCCCTCCGGGACAGACAACAGAAAAACTGTTTTTT
.	TRBV5-1	TRBJ1-6	TRBD1	CASSLDRGTNSPLHF	TGCGCCAGCAGCTTGGACAGGGGAACTAATTCACCCCTCCACTTT
.	TRBV25-1	TRBJ2-6	.	CASSLGAGANVLTF	TGTGCCAGCAGTTTAGGGGCTGGGGCCAACGTCCTGACTTTC
once	TRBV10-2	TRBJ2-5	.	CASSEGRMMETQYF	TGCGCCAGCAGTGAAGGCAGGATGATGGAGACCCAGTACTTC
.	TRBV19	TRBJ2-2	TRBD1	CASSVGQGLAGELFF	TGTGCCAGTAGTGTAGGACAGGGTTTGGCCGGGGAGCTGTTTTTT